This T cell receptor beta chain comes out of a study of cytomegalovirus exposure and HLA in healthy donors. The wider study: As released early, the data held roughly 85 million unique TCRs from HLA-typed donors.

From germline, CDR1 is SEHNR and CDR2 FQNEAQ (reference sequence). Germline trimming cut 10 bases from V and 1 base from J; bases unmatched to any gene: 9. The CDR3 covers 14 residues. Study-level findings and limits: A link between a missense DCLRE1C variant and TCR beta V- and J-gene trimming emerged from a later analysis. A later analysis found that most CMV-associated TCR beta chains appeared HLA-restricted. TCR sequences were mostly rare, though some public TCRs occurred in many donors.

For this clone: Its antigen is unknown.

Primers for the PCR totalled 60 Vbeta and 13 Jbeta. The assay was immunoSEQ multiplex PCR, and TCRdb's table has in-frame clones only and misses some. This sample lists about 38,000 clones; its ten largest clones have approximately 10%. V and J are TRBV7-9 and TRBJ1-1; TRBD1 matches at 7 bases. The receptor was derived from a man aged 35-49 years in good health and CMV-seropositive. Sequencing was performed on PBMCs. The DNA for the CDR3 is TGTGCCACCTTACTGGGACAGTCGAACACTGAAGCTTTCTTT. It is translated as CATLLGQSNTEAFF.